The next 7 T cell receptor beta chains were all read from a single sample in a study of T cell clonality in common variable immunodeficiency. Here immunoSEQ multiplex PCR was the method, and the copy in TCRdb shows in-frame clones only, minus some. This sample has some 53,000 clones and no singletons, with roughly 3.5% in the ten largest. The sequenced sample consisted of peripheral blood mononuclear cells. The receptors originated from a person aged 18-70 years in good health.

This clone came up many times. The read ends 3 residues early relative to the CDR3; the germline J gene fills the gap. Other DNA sequences in the same sample also yield this CDR3. The V gene is TRBV7-3, the J gene TRBJ2-7, with D perhaps TRBD2 (6 bases). The CDR3 consists of 14 residues. In germline, CDR1 is SGHTA, CDR2 FQGTGA. The ends were cut back, 2 bases at V and 4 bases at J, with 12 bases in the middle. The CDR3 DNA, read in part, is TGTGCCAGCAGCTTATTAAGCGGGCCGTACGAG. Amino acids: CASSLLSGPYE. In full, the CDR3 is CASSLLSGPYEQYF.

On this clone: The read stops 3 residues short of the end of the CDR3; the missing end is completed from the germline J gene. The genes are TRBV19 and TRBJ1-5, with TRBD1 matching over 10 bases. There are 16 residues in the CDR3. Germline V gives CDR1 LNHDA, CDR2 SQIVND (reference sequence). The V gene end was trimmed by 3 bases and the J gene end by 4 bases; junction bases not matched to a gene: 6. The covered CDR3 bases are TGTGCCAGTAGTATTTGGACAGGGGGGAGAAATCAGCCC. Encoded protein: CASSIWTGGRNQP. The CDR3 as a whole reads CASSIWTGGRNQPQHF.

Only a few counts were recorded for this clone. The read halts 3 residues ahead of the CDR3 end, with the missing end drawn from the germline J gene. This rearrangement joins TRBV30 to TRBJ1-1; D not resolved. V gave up 4 bases and J gave up 6 bases, with 18 bases separating them. Germline CDR1 reads GTSNPN; CDR2 reads SVGIG (reference sequence). The CDR3 runs to 14 residues. CDR3 DNA, as far as it was read: TGTGCCTGGACCTACCTCCTGGGTCGGGCTGAA. This translates into CAWTYLLGRAE. The full CDR3 sequence reads CAWTYLLGRAEAFF.

Many counts were recorded for this clone. The CDR3 extends 3 residues past the end of the read, so its final part is completed from the germline J gene. This chain connects TRBV5-1 to TRBJ2-2; 9 bases align to TRBD1. Germline V gene data show CDR1 as SGHRS and CDR2 as YFSETQ. The CDR3 is made up of 15 amino acids. V lost 3 bases and J lost 3; bases outside the gene matches: 3. Partial CDR3 DNA: TGCGCCAGCAGCTGGGACAGGGCGGACACCGGGGAG. This sequence encodes CASSWDRADTGE. The entire CDR3 protein is CASSWDRADTGELFF.

In this sample, this clone turned up many times. The sequenced part of the CDR3 DNA is TGTGCCAGCAGTGAAGGCGGAACGAACACCGGGGAG. Translating it yields CASSEGGTNTGE. The complete CDR3 sequence is CASSEGGTNTGELFF. V is TRBV2 and J is TRBJ2-2; D is ambiguous. The read stops 3 residues short of the end of the CDR3; the missing end is completed from the germline J gene. The CDR3 totals 15 residues. The germline gives CDR1 SNHLY, CDR2 FYNNEI. Trimming cost V 1 base and J 0 bases, with 6 bases left between them.

Incomplete CDR3 DNA: TGTGCCAGCAGTGAGAGGAAACAGGGGTATCAGCCG. Its translation is CASSERKQGYQP. The CDR3 in its entirety is CASSERKQGYQPQYF. The chain recombines TRBV6-1 with TRBJ2-3, with TRBD1 matching over 7 bases. The sequenced fragment ends 3 residues before the CDR3 boundary, so the rest is inferred from the germline J gene. CDR3 size: 15 residues. Germline values: CDR1 MNHNS, CDR2 SASEGT.

This clone was seen ten or more times. The missing CDR3 end, 3 residues past where the read stops, is filled in from the germline J gene. This chain uses TRBV2 with TRBJ2-1; weak D call: TRBD2 (6 bases). Germline CDR1 is SNHLY and CDR2 is FYNNEI. The CDR3 spans 15 residues. V lost 4 bases to trimming and J lost 7 bases, with 17 bases between them. The CDR3 is CASSVRGSGLNEQFF. CDR3 DNA (partial): TGTGCCAGCAGTGTCCGGGGTAGCGGTCTAAATGAG.